This T cell receptor beta chain was recovered during a study of T cell responses to AZD1222 COVID-19 vaccine. Study information: Pooled samples include second doses given at about 4 or 12 weeks. Study observations and caveats: Repertoires were obtained solely post-peak T cell response. Donors in the cohort were predominantly white British and more often female, and clonal diversity was possibly underestimated. Seropositive AZD1222 recipients at baseline numbered only 6 or 7.

Concerning this clone itself: Its specificity is unknown.

The CDR3 sequence is 16 residues long. After removal of 4 bases from V and 1 base from J, the junction contained 4 bases not matched to a gene. CDR1 and CDR2 from the germline V gene are LNHDA and SQIVND (reference sequence). The protocol was immunoSEQ multiplex PCR, while the TCRdb copy is restricted to in-frame clones and leaves out a portion. The sample holds roughly 180,000 clones, around 93% seen once. The rearrangement uses TRBV19 and TRBJ2-3; TRBD2 agrees at 11 bases. Specimen: peripheral blood, collected on day 0 of AZD1222 vaccination. The origin of this receptor is an adult in good health. CDR3 DNA: TGTGCCAGTAGTACCAAGGGACTAGCGGGCACAGATACGCAGTATTTT. Its protein product is CASSTKGLAGTDTQYF.